The 19 T cell receptor beta chains presented below share a single source sample, sequenced in a study of blood T cell repertoires in COVID-19 (dated by TCRdb to the early 2020s). The method was the immunoSEQ multiplex PCR assay. TCRdb carries this immuneACCESS record with in-frame sequences only. Its versions omit some clonotypes, under half of them owing to an unresolved V gene in the studies checked, with the rest unexplained. For this sample there are 70,000 to 95,000 clones; around 89% appear just once. The ten largest clones add up to roughly 2.6% of the sample. Input material: peripheral blood. Source of these receptors: a man between 50 and 59 years old with COVID-19, enrolled during active disease.

V and J are TRBV2 and TRBJ1-6; D might be TRBD1 (6 bases). This CDR3 is built from 15 residues. Trimming took 6 bases from V and 3 from J, leaving 12 bases between them. The germline CDR1 and CDR2 sequences are SNHLY and FYNNEI. Here the CDR3 DNA reads TGTGCCAGCAGATCCCAGGGGAACTATAATTCACCCCTCCACTTT. Protein sequence: CASRSQGNYNSPLHF.

V gene TRBV2 combines with J gene TRBJ2-5; D is unclear. Germline V gene data show CDR1 as SNHLY and CDR2 as FYNNEI. This CDR3 has 12 amino acids. The V end lost 10 bases, the J end lost 1 base, and 10 bases lay between the germline ends. CDR3 protein: CATTVFQETQYF. The CDR3, as DNA: TGTGCCACCACAGTATTCCAAGAGACCCAGTACTTC.

This clone was detected once. The rearrangement links TRBV5-4 to TRBJ1-3; D gene ambiguous. CDR3 length equals 16 residues. Germline V gene lookup returns CDR1 SGHNT and CDR2 YYREEE (reference sequence). The V end lost 1 base, the J end lost 0 bases, and 11 bases lay between the germline ends. CDR3 in amino acids: CASSLMTLDSGNTIYF. Written as DNA, the CDR3 is TGTGCCAGCAGCTTGATGACACTAGACTCTGGAAACACCATATATTTT.

The rearrangement joins TRBV7-9 to TRBJ2-5; TRBD2 matches 7 bases. Germline V gene sequence: CDR1 SEHNR, CDR2 FQNEAQ (reference sequence). Trimming cost V 4 bases and J 7 bases; bases outside gene matches: 12. This CDR3 spans 15 amino acids. The CDR3 sequence is CASSSVAVGRVTQYF. DNA of the CDR3: TGTGCCAGCAGCTCAGTAGCGGTTGGGAGGGTGACCCAGTACTTC. The variable domain in full, completed from reference TRBV7-9 and TRBJ2-5, reads DTGVSQNPRHKITKRGQNVTFRCDPISEHNRLYWYRQTLGQGPEFLTYFQNEAQLEKSRLLSDRFSAERPKGSFSTLEIQRTEQGDSAMYLCASSSVAVGRVTQYFGPGTRLLVL.

The V and J genes are TRBV6-5 and TRBJ2-1; possibly TRBD2 for D (6 bases). V lost 4 bases and J 3 bases, leaving 16 bases between the germline ends. The CDR3 totals 16 residues. CDR1 and CDR2 (germline): MNHEY, SVGAGI. The CDR3 DNA reads as TGTGCCAGCAGTTTAAAGCGGGTAAGCCACTACAATGAGCAGTTCTTC. This codes for CASSLKRVSHYNEQFF.

The chain joins TRBV6-1 to TRBJ1-1; D is unclear. Germline assignment: CDR1 MNHNS and CDR2 SASEGT. This CDR3 comprises 13 residues. V was cut by 0 bases and J by 11 bases, with 13 bases left in between. CDR3 nucleotides: TGTGCCAGCAGTGAAGCGCGCGGAACCGACGCTTTCTTT. This sequence encodes CASSEARGTDAFF.

In DNA, the CDR3 is TGTGCCATCCCCCGCCGCCGGGAGGCTGGCTACACCTTC. It specifies CAIPRRREAGYTF. The chain employs TRBV28 and TRBJ1-2; D gene ambiguous. Germline values: CDR1 MDHEN, CDR2 SYDVKM. The CDR3 has 13 amino acids. Trimming removed 10 bases from V and 7 bases from J, with 19 bases in between.

The V gene is TRBV27, the J gene TRBJ2-2; no firm D call. Germline CDR1 and CDR2: MNHEY and SMNVEV (reference sequence). Between the trimmed V and J ends, which lost 5 bases and 4 bases, there was a span of 11 bases. CDR3 length: 14 amino acids. In DNA, the CDR3 is TGTGCCAGCAGTCCCTCGACGGGCACCGGGGAGCTGTTTTTT. Protein product: CASSPSTGTGELFF.

This chain joins TRBV4-2 and TRBJ2-1; 7 nucleotides line up with TRBD2. The V gene's germline CDR1 is LGHNA and CDR2 YNFKEQ. V lost 7 bases, J lost 6 bases, and 12 bases stayed unmatched. The CDR3 sequence is 15 residues long. CDR3 in DNA: TGTGCCAGCACCCAGGCGGCGGGGGAATTCAATGAGCAGTTCTTC. Translating it yields CASTQAAGEFNEQFF.

The rearrangement uses TRBV28 and TRBJ2-1, with TRBD2 identical over 9 bases. The CDR3 spans 16 residues. Germline V CDR1 and CDR2: MDHEN, SYDVKM. V lost 5 bases and J lost 7; bases outside the gene matches: 12. The CDR3 bases are TGTGCCAGCAGTCCGAGCCTAGGAGCGGGGGGAAATGAGCAGTTCTTC. Translated, it gives CASSPSLGAGGNEQFF.

Only a few counts were recorded for this clone. The chain joins TRBV7-9 to TRBJ1-1, with 10 bases identical to TRBD1. The CDR3 consists of 14 residues. Germline V CDR1 and CDR2: SEHNR, FQNEAQ (reference sequence). The ends lost 6 bases at V and 6 bases at J; junction bases unmatched: 7. CDR3 sequence reads: CASSWDRGLAEAFF. The DNA of the CDR3 is TGTGCCAGCAGTTGGGACAGGGGTTTGGCTGAAGCTTTCTTT.

This chain connects TRBV6-5 to TRBJ2-3; 7 nucleotides line up with TRBD2. The CDR3 sequence is 14 residues long. V shed 8 bases, J shed 5 bases, and the junction held 10 bases outside the gene matches. Germline V gives CDR1 MNHEY, CDR2 SVGAGI. The CDR3: CASAVGGSEDTQYF. DNA of the CDR3: TGTGCCAGCGCCGTGGGGGGGAGCGAAGATACGCAGTATTTT.

The chain couples TRBV7-8 to TRBJ2-5; D is unresolved. CDR3 size: 14 residues. Germline V lookup: CDR1 SGHVS, CDR2 FQNEAQ. Trimming removed 5 bases from V and 3 bases from J, with 13 bases in between. The CDR3 is CASSRPEQKETQYF. Here the CDR3 DNA reads TGTGCCAGCAGCCGACCTGAACAGAAAGAGACCCAGTACTTC.

The genes are TRBV3-1 (or the pseudogene TRBV3-2) and TRBJ2-5; 13 bases agree with TRBD2. The V gene's germline CDR1 is LGHDT and CDR2 YNNKEL (reference sequence). The CDR3 has 20 amino acids. V dropped 0 bases and J dropped 0; count of bases not matched to a gene: 10. Here the CDR3 reads CASSQDSGLAGRGYQETQYF. CDR3 coding DNA: TGTGCCAGCAGCCAAGATTCGGGACTAGCGGGGCGGGGGTACCAAGAGACCCAGTACTTC.

The chain employs TRBV3-1 (or the pseudogene TRBV3-2) and TRBJ1-6; D unclear. CDR3 length equals 13 residues. CDR1 and CDR2 from the germline V gene are LGHDT and YNNKEL (reference sequence). V shed 2 bases and J shed 6 bases, with 5 bases lying between them. This CDR3 reads CASSQLSNSPLHF. As DNA, the CDR3 is TGTGCCAGCAGCCAACTCTCTAATTCACCCCTCCACTTT.

The chain carries TRBV10-2 and TRBJ2-2, with D perhaps TRBD2 (6 bases). Trimming left V 6 bases short and J 6 bases short, with 17 bases between. Germline V gene lookup returns CDR1 WSHSY and CDR2 SAAADI. This CDR3 is built from 15 residues. The CDR3 spells CASSDGGAGAGELFF. CDR3 coding DNA: TGCGCCAGCAGCGACGGGGGTGCCGGGGCCGGGGAGCTGTTTTTT.

V is TRBV30 and J is TRBJ1-2; 7 nucleotides agree with TRBD1. V lost 2 bases, J lost 8 bases, and 8 bases stayed unmatched. Germline V lookup: CDR1 GTSNPN, CDR2 SVGIG (reference sequence). CDR3 length equals 13 residues. In DNA form, the CDR3 reads TGTGCCTGGAGTCCGTACAGGGGTTTGGGCTACACCTTC. It encodes CAWSPYRGLGYTF.

The rearrangement joins TRBV3-1 (or the pseudogene TRBV3-2) to TRBJ2-7; 7 bases are shared with TRBD1. V shed 4 bases and J 6 bases; nucleotides not matched to a gene: 6. CDR1 and CDR2 from the germline V gene are LGHDT and YNNKEL (reference sequence). This CDR3 is 13 amino acids long. The CDR3 spells CASSRDRTGEQYF. The CDR3 DNA sequence: TGTGCCAGCAGCCGGGACAGAACGGGCGAGCAGTACTTC.

The chain couples TRBV7-3 to TRBJ1-2; possible D gene TRBD1, 5 bases. Germline loops: CDR1 SGHTA, CDR2 FQGTGA. The V end lost 5 bases, the J end lost 7 bases, and 17 bases lay between the germline ends. This CDR3 has 14 amino acids. The CDR3 bases are TGTGCCAGCAGCCCCCAGGGTGGCGGCTCTGGCTACACCTTC. It specifies CASSPQGGGSGYTF.